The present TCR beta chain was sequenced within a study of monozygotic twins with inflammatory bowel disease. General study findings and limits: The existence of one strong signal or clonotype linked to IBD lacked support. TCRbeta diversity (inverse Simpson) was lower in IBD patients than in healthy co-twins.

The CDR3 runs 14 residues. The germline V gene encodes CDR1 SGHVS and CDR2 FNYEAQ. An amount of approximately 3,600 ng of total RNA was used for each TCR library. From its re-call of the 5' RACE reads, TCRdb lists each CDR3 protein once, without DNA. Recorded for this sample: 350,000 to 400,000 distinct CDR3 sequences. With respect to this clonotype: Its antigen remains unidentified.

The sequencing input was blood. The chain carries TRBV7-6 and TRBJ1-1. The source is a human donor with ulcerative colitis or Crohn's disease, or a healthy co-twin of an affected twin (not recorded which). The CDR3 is CASSAIGWGTEAFF. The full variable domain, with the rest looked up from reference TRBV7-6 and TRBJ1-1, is GAGVSQSPRYKVTKRGQDVALRCDPISGHVSLYWYRQALGQGPEFLTYFNYEAQQDKSGLPNDRFSAERPEGSISTLTIQRTEQRDSAMYRCASSAIGWGTEAFFGQGTRLTVV.